The present T cell receptor (beta chain) was sequenced within a study of blood T cells in healthy people across ages. Study context: Capture by template switching was about one barcoded beta molecule per two T cells.

A J-beta primer mix and a sample-barcoded 5' primer were used in a second PCR of roughly 7 to 12 cycles. One entry per CDR3 protein results from TCRdb running MiXCR on the 5' RACE reads. The sample lists some 1.5 million distinct CDR3 sequences; 28% were seen once. The CDR3 is made up of 15 amino acids. Germline V lookup: CDR1 LGHDT, CDR2 YNNKEL (reference sequence). Trimming shortened V by 0 bases and J by 6 bases, and 15 bases separated the two germline ends. Concerning this clonotype: Its target is unknown.

General study findings and limits: A roughly linear age-dependent decrease characterized TCR beta diversity per million T cells.

This TCR was recovered from a woman aged 30 to 39 in good health. This rearrangement joins TRBV3-1 to TRBJ2-7; the D call may be TRBD1 or TRBD2 (5 bases each). The sequenced sample consisted of blood. The CDR3 protein is CASSQDGVRGSEQYF. In DNA, the CDR3 is TGTGCCAGCAGCCAAGACGGGGTGAGGGGAAGCGAGCAGTACTTC.